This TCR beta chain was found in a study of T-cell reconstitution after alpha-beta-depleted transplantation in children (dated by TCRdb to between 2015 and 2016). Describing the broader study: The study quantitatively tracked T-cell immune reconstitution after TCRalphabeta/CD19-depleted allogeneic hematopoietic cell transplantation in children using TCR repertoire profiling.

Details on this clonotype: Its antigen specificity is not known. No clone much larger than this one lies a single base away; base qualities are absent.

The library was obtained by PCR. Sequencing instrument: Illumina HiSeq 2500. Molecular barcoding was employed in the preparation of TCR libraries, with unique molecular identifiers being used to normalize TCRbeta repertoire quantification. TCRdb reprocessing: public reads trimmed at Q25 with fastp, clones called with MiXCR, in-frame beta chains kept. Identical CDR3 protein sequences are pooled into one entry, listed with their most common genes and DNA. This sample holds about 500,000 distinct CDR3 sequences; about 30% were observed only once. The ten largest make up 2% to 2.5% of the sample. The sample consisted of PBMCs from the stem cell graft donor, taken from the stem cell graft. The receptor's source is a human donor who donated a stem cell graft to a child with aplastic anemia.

The CDR3 protein is CSGQDRTNYGYTF. The nucleotide sequence is TGCAGCGGTCAGGACAGAACTAACTATGGCTACACCTTC. The sequence links TRBV29-1 to TRBJ1-2; the D gene is perhaps TRBD1, on 6 matching bases. Per the germline V gene, SQVTM is the CDR1 and ANQGSEA is the CDR2. From the cysteine through the phenylalanine, the CDR3 covers 13 amino acids. CDR3 DNA is the only sequence kept; it has 39 bases, read in frame from the first base. The V and J ends are trimmed by 7 bases and 0 bases, leaving 12 bases between them.